The 17 T cell receptor beta chains in this list originate from one sample, sequenced in a study of T cell repertoires in cytomegalovirus infection. MiXCR, applied by TCRdb to the reads, yields one record per CDR3 protein. The sample shows approximately 250,000 distinct CDR3 sequences, 22% of them seen only once. Input material: CD8+ T cells from PBMCs. These receptors were obtained from a human donor in good health (CMV status not recorded). Some clones in this sample may be carry-over from other donors' samples.

The V gene is TRBV20-1, the J gene TRBJ2-3, with a possible D match to TRBD2 (5 bases). Germline loops: CDR1 DFQATT, CDR2 SNEGSKA (reference sequence). This CDR3 has 17 residues. V gave up 3 bases and J gave up 3 bases, with 22 bases separating them. In DNA form, the CDR3 reads TGCAGTGCTAGGGACGGTAGGATTAGGCGCGGGACAGATACGCAGTATTTT. It is translated as CSARDGRIRRGTDTQYF.

This clonotype was recorded at least ten times. The chain carries TRBV29-1 and TRBJ2-7, with 7 bases identical to TRBD1. Trimming removed 5 bases from V and 3 bases from J; junction bases left unmatched: 4. Germline CDR1 and CDR2: SQVTM and ANQGSEA. The CDR3 length is 12 residues. The CDR3 region has the DNA TGCAGCGTTACAGGGGCCTTCTACGAGCAGTACTTC. It translates to CSVTGAFYEQYF.

This clonotype was picked up a small number of times. This rearrangement joins TRBV28 to TRBJ2-7; D remains ambiguous. Trimming stripped 3 bases from V and 2 bases from J, with 17 bases between. Germline V gives CDR1 MDHEN, CDR2 SYDVKM. The CDR3 is made up of 16 amino acids. The CDR3 DNA is TGTGCCAGCAGTTTGGCGGATCTTACTACTACCTACGAGCAGTACTTC. This translates into CASSLADLTTTYEQYF.

The V gene is TRBV4-1, the J gene TRBJ2-1, with TRBD2 matching over 10 bases. The junction had 9 bases not matched to a gene; V was cut back by 0 bases and J by 4 bases. Per germline, CDR1 MGHRA and CDR2 YSYEKL. This CDR3 comprises 18 residues. CDR3 sequence reads: CASSQDIGGLADYNEQFF. For the CDR3, the DNA is TGCGCCAGCAGCCAAGATATCGGTGGACTAGCGGATTACAATGAGCAGTTCTTC.

The J gene is TRBJ1-5, the V gene TRBV28; D is undetermined. Trimming left V 3 bases short and J 2 bases short, with 14 bases between. This CDR3 spans 16 amino acids. The germline gives CDR1 MDHEN, CDR2 SYDVKM. DNA for the CDR3: TGTGCCAGCAGTTTTTGGGCAGCCGGGGGCAATCAGCCCCAGCATTTT. It encodes CASSFWAAGGNQPQHF.

This clonotype occurred a few times. CDR3 DNA: TGTGCCAGCAGTTATATTGGGGAGCTGTTTTTT. The encoded protein is CASSYIGELFF. The J gene is TRBJ2-2, the V gene TRBV6-9, with D hard to call. CDR1 and CDR2 from the germline V gene are MNHGY and SVAAGI. Trimming took off 2 bases at V and 8 bases at J, with 3 bases between the two ends. The CDR3 length is 11 residues.

This clonotype was found many times. The chain uses TRBV7-6 and TRBJ2-7; no definite D call. The germline gives CDR1 SGHVS, CDR2 FNYEAQ. Trimming removed 6 bases from V and 5 bases from J, with 14 bases in between. CDR3 size: 13 residues. The chain's CDR3 is CASSQKGRDEQYF. The CDR3 bases are TGTGCCAGCAGTCAAAAGGGTCGGGACGAGCAGTACTTC.

The chain combines TRBV4-1 with TRBJ2-1; D not certain. V lost 2 bases and J 4 bases, leaving 9 bases between the germline ends. The CDR3 length is 14 residues. Germline CDR1 is MGHRA and CDR2 is YSYEKL. For the CDR3, the DNA is TGCGCCAGCAGCCAAAATTTGCAATACAATGAGCAGTTCTTC. It is translated as CASSQNLQYNEQFF.

On this clonotype: The junction and the germline gene differ at one end; a read error may be behind it. The chain combines TRBV2 with TRBJ2-5; D is ambiguous. This CDR3 has 14 amino acids. Germline CDR1 is SNHLY and CDR2 is FYNNEI. The CDR3 DNA sequence: TGTGCCAGCTTGGACCCTATGGAACAAGAGACCCAGTACTTT. This codes for CASLDPMEQETQYF. Full variable domain (rest looked up from reference TRBV2 and TRBJ2-5): EPEVTQTPSHQVTQMGQEVILRCVPISNHLYFYWYRQILGQKVEFLVSFYNNEISEKSEIFDDQFSVERPDGSNFTLKIRSTKLEDSAMYFCASLDPMEQETQYFGPGTRLLVL.

V is TRBV5-6 and J is TRBJ2-7; weak D call: TRBD1 (6 bases). The CDR3 extends over 14 amino acids. Trimming shortened V by 0 bases and J by 4 bases, and 11 bases separated the two germline ends. The germline V gene has CDR1 SGHDT and CDR2 YYEEEE. CDR3 nucleotide sequence: TGTGCCAGCAGCTTGGGACAGGTAATTTACGAGCAGTACTTC. It translates to CASSLGQVIYEQYF.

The chain joins TRBV6-6 to TRBJ2-7, with TRBD1 matching 9 bases. The CDR3 length is 17 residues. Germline V CDR1 and CDR2: MNHNY, SVGAGI (reference sequence). The trim removed 0 bases at V and 2 bases at J, leaving 8 bases unmatched. The CDR3 DNA reads TGTGCCAGCAGTTACTCCCCCGGGACAGGGTTGACCTACGAGCAGTACTTC. It codes for CASSYSPGTGLTYEQYF.

CDR3 protein: CASSSTVAGGLYTQYF. The CDR3 nucleotides are TGTGCCAGCAGCTCAACTGTAGCGGGGGGGCTGTATACGCAGTATTTT. The V and J genes are TRBV7-4 and TRBJ2-3; 11 bases fit TRBD2. This CDR3 region has 16 residues. With 4 bases clipped from V and 7 bases from J, the junction kept 10 bases outside the gene matches. Per germline, CDR1 SGHVT and CDR2 SQSDAQ.

J is TRBJ2-1 and V is TRBV19; D possibly corresponds to TRBD2 (5 bases). V lost 0 bases, J lost 0 bases, and 27 bases lay in between. The CDR3 has 22 residues. CDR1 is LNHDA, CDR2 SQIVND, per germline (reference sequence). CDR3 amino acids: CASSIDLPYSAPGLSSYNEQFF. The CDR3 region has the DNA TGTGCCAGTAGTATAGATCTGCCCTACAGCGCGCCTGGACTGAGCTCCTACAATGAGCAGTTCTTC.

This clonotype turned up a few times. The chain uses TRBV25-1 and TRBJ2-7, with D possibly called TRBD1 or TRBD2 (5 bases each). V was shortened by 4 bases and J by 5 bases, with 15 bases between the two germline ends. The CDR3 sequence is 14 residues long. The germline V gene encodes CDR1 MGHDK and CDR2 SYGVNS. CDR3 region: CASSATGTSNEQYF. The DNA for the CDR3 is TGTGCCAGCAGTGCGACCGGGACCTCGAACGAGCAGTACTTC.

The chain combines TRBV28 with TRBJ2-7; D might be TRBD2 (6 bases). CDR1 is MDHEN, CDR2 SYDVKM, per germline. The ends were cut back, 7 bases at V and 7 bases at J, with 17 bases in the middle. The CDR3 length is 13 residues. The CDR3 nucleotides read TGTGCCAGCATCTTGGCGCGCGGGGAAGAGCAGTACTTC. Translated: CASILARGEEQYF.

This clonotype has a count of ten or more. This sequence joins TRBV29-1 and TRBJ2-5; TRBD2 is a possible D gene (5 bases). The CDR3 has 13 residues. The V end lost 2 bases, the J end lost 5 bases, and 12 bases lay between the germline ends. Germline CDR1 is SQVTM and CDR2 is ANQGSEA. The CDR3 nucleotides are TGCAGCGTTGAATTGTTCGGCGGGGAGACCCAGTACTTC. It yields the protein CSVELFGGETQYF.

This clonotype showed up just a few times. The chain has TRBV19 and TRBJ2-7; TRBD1 matches at 11 bases. From germline, CDR1 is LNHDA and CDR2 SQIVND (reference sequence). V shed 3 bases and J 2 bases; nucleotides not matched to a gene: 3. This CDR3 contains 15 residues. CDR3 region: CASSISGQGAYEQYF. CDR3 sequence (DNA): TGTGCCAGTAGTATTTCGGGACAGGGGGCCTACGAGCAGTACTTC. Full variable domain (rest looked up from reference TRBV19 and TRBJ2-7): DGGITQSPKYLFRKEGQNVTLSCEQNLNHDAMYWYRQDPGQGLRLIYYSQIVNDFQKGDIAEGYSVSREKKESFPLTVTSAQKNPTAFYLCASSISGQGAYEQYFGPGTRLTVT.